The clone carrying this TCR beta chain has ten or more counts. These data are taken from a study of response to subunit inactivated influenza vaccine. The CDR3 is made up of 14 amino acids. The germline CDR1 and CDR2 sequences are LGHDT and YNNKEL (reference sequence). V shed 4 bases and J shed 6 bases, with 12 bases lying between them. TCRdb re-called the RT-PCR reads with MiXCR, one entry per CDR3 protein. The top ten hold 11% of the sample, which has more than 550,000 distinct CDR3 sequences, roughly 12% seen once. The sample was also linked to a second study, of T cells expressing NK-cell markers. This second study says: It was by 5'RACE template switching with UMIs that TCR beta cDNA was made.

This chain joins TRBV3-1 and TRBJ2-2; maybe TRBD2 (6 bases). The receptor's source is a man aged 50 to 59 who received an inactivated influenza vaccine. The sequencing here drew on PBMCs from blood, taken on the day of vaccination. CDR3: CASSRGDESGELFF. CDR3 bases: TGTGCCAGCAGCCGGGGGGACGAGTCCGGGGAGCTGTTTTTT.